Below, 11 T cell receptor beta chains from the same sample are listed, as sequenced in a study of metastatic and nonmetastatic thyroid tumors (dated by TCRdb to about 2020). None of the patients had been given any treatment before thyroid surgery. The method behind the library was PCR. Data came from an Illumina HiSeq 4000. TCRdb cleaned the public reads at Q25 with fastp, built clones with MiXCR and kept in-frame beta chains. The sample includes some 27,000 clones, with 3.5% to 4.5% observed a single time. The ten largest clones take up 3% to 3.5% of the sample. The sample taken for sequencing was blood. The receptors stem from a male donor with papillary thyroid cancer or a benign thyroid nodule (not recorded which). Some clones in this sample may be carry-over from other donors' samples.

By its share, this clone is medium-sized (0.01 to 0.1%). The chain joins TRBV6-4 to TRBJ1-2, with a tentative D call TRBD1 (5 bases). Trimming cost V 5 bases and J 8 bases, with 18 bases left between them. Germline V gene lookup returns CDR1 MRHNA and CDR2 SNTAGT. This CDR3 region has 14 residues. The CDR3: CASSPVGDRGGYTF. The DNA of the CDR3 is TGTGCCAGCAGTCCCGTAGGGGACCGCGGAGGCTACACCTTC.

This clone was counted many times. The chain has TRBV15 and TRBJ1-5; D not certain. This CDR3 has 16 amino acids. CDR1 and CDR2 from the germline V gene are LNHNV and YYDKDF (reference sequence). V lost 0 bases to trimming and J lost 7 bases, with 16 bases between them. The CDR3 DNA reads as TGTGCCACCAGCAGAGATGGTGGCAGGTGGAACCAGCCCCAGCATTTT. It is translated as CATSRDGGRWNQPQHF.

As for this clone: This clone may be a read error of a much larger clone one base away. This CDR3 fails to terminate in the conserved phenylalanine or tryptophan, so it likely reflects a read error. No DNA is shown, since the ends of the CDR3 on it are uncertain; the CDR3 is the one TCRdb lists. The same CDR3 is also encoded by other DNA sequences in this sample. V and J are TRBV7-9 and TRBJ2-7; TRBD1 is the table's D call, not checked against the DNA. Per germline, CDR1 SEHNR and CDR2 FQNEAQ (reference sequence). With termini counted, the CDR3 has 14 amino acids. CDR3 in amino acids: CASSPVGGRYEQYL.

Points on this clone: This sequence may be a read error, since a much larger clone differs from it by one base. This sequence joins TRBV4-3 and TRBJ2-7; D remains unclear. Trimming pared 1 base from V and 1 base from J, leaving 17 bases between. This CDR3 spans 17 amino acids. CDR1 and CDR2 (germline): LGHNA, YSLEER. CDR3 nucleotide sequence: TGCGCCAGCAGCCAAGGCTGGTCCGGGCAGATGTCCTACGAGCAGTACTTC. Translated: CASSQGWSGQMSYEQYF.

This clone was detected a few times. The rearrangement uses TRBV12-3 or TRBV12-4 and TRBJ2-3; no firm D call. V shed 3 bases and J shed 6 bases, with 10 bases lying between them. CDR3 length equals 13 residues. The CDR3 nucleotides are TGTGCCAGCAGTTTCTGGGTTTTTGATACGCAGTATTTT. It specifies CASSFWVFDTQYF.

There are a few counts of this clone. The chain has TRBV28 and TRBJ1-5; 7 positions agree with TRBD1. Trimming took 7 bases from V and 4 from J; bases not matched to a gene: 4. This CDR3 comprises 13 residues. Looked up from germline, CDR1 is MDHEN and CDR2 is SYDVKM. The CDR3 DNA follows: TGTGCCAGCACCATGACAGGGAATCAGCCCCAGCATTTT. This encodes CASTMTGNQPQHF.

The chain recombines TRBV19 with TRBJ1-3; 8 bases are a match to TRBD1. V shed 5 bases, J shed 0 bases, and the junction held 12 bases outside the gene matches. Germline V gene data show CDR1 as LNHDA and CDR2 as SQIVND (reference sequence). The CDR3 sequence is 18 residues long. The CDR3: CASSVVPGQVPSGNTIYF. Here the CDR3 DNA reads TGTGCCAGTAGTGTAGTACCGGGACAGGTTCCCTCTGGAAACACCATATATTTT.

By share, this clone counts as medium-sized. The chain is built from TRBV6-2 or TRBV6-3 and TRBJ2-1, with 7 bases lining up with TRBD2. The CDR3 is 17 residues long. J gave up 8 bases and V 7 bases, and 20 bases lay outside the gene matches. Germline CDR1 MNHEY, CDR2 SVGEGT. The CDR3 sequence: CASILSVGGPGSDEQFF. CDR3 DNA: TGTGCCAGCATCCTTAGTGTGGGAGGGCCTGGCTCCGATGAGCAGTTCTTC.

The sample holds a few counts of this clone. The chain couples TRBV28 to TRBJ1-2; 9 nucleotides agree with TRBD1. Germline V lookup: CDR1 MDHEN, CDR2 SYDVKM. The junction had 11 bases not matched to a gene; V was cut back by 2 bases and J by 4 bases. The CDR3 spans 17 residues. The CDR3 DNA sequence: TGTGCCAGCAGTTTAGGGCTTGGACAGGGGCGAGTCTATGGCTACACCTTC. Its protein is CASSLGLGQGRVYGYTF.

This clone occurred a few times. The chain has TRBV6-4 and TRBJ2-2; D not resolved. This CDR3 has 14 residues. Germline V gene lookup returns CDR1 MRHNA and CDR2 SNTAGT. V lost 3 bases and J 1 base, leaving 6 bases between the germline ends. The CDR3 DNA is TGTGCCAGCAGTGAATTCGGGAACACCGGGGAGCTGTTTTTT. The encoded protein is CASSEFGNTGELFF.

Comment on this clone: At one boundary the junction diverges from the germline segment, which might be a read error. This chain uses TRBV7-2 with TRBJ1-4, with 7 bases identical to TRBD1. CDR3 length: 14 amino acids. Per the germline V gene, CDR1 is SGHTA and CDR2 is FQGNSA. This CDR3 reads CASSLDQGGEELFF. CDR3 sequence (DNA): TGTGCCAGCAGCTTAGACCAGGGGGGTGAAGAACTGTTTTTT.